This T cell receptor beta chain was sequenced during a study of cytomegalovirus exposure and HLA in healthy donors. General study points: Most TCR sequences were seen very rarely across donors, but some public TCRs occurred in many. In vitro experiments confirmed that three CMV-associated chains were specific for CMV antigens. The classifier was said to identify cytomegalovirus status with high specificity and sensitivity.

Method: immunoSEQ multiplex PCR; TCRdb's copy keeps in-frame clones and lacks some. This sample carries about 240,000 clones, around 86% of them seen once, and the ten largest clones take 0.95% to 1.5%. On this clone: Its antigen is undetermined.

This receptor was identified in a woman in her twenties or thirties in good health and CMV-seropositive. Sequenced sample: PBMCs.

CDR3 coding DNA: TGTGCCTGGACTAGCGGTTCCTACAATGAGCAGTTCTTC. Translated, it gives CAWTSGSYNEQFF. V and J are TRBV30 and TRBJ2-1; 7 nucleotides align to TRBD2. CDR3 length equals 13 residues. The trim removed 4 bases at V and 1 base at J, leaving 1 base unmatched. Germline lookup yields CDR1 GTSNPN and CDR2 SVGIG (reference sequence).